Below, one T cell receptor beta chain is given with its context. The sample holds a few counts of this clonotype. No antigen is known for it. No clone much larger than this one lies a single base away; base qualities are absent. The CDR3, from cysteine to phenylalanine, totals 15 residues. Only the CDR3 part of the read is kept: 45 bases, read in frame from the first base. This specimen belongs to a study of blood T cells in healthy people across ages (dated by TCRdb to the mid-2010s). Concerning the study at large: In model experiments, template switching captured roughly one uniquely barcoded TCR beta cDNA molecule for every two T cells. Age-related changes in TCR beta repertoire diversity were measured in the study by deep sequencing normalized with unique cDNA molecular identifiers. The donors were divided into four age groups: young (average about 16 years), middle-aged (over 35), aged (about 62) and long-lived (about 80). To avoid experimental bias, donors of different ages were randomly spread across the sequencing lanes. For two donors (one aged 18 to 29 and one aged 80 or older), the study analyzed two additional independent replicas of 1 million unique cDNA reads from the same blood draw.

General conclusions and limits of the study: Estimates of total diversity based on one million sequenced T cells were regarded as lower bounds and as underestimates. A strong correlation was found between observed TCR beta diversity and the percentage of naive T cells measured by flow cytometry. The long-lived group showed more naive CD4+ T cells, fewer expanded clones and increased TCR diversity than the aged group, suggesting age selection. Observed TCR beta diversity per million T cells fell roughly linearly with age, and a significant reduction was already apparent by age around 40. Conclusive comparison of naive and antigen-experienced compartments was prevented by the profiling of bulk unsorted PBMCs. Donor CMV infection status was unknown, potentially confounding age-related changes in expanded clonotypes.

Library creation used 5' RACE. Sequencing took place on an Illumina HiSeq 2500. A second PCR of about 6 to 12 cycles was performed with a sample-barcoded 5' primer and a J-beta primer mix. A unique molecular identifier was introduced onto each TCR beta cDNA molecule by a template-switch 5' adaptor carrying 12 random nucleotides. Each sample yielded at least 3 million CDR3-containing paired-end reads. First-strand cDNA synthesis was performed from all RNA using the Mint cDNA synthesis kit, with priming by a TRBC-specific oligonucleotide. Following uracil-DNA glycosylase treatment, all cDNA underwent a first 18-cycle PCR with the universal primers M1SS and BC2_uni_R. The authors' analysis ran thus. For normalization, 1 million high-quality reads, each with a distinct molecular identifier, were randomly selected from each sample. Reads sharing molecular identifiers were discarded rather than binned into consensus sequences. CDR3 identification, clonotype clustering and error correction used MiTCR with a Q25 quality threshold and the strictest error-elimination algorithm. Lower-bound total TCR beta diversity was estimated with a nonparametric unseen species model using Euler transformation. In TCRdb, the public reads were trimmed at Q25 with fastp and aligned with MiXCR, with productive beta chains retained. Each entry merges the rows of one CDR3 protein and shows their most common DNA and genes. These V and J calls originate from TCRdb's pipeline instead of the authors' own analysis. This sample lists under 1,000,000 distinct CDR3 sequences; around 36% were detected once. About an eighth of the sample is in the top ten clones.

Donors were under 40 systemically healthy Caucasian individuals from Russia aged about 6 to 100 years. Each donor gave ten milliliters of peripheral blood, drawn into EDTA-treated Vacutainer tubes. Ficoll-Paque density-gradient centrifugation was used to isolate PBMCs, with at least 6 million per sample. Trizol reagent was used to extract total RNA from the PBMCs, yielding at least 5.5 micrograms per sample. For every donor, flow cytometry on a PBMC aliquot measured the percentage of naive CD45RAhigh/CD27high T cells. The sample taken for sequencing was blood. This chain is built from TRBV21-1 and TRBJ2-7; TRBD2 reflects the table's D call only, with no check against the DNA. TRBV21-1 is listed as a pseudogene. This receptor was taken from a young man in good health. In nucleotide form, the sequence is TGTGCCAGCACCGACCTACCGGGGGGGCTCCACGAGCAGTACTTC. The resulting protein is CASTDLPGGLHEQYF.